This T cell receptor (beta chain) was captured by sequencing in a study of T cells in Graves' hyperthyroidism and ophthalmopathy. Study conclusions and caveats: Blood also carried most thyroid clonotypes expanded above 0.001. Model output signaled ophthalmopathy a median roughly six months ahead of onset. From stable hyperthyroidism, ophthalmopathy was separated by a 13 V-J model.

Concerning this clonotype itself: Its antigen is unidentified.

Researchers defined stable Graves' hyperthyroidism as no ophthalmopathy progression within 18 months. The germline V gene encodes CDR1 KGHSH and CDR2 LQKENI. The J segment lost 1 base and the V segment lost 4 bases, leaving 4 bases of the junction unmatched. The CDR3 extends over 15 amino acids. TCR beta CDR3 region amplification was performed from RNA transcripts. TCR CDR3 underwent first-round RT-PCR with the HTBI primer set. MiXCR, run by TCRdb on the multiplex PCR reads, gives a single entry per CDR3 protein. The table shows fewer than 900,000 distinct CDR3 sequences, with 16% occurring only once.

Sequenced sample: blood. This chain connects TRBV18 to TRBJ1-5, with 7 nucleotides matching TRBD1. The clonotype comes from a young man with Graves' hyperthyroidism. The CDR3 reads CASSLGQVSNQPQHF. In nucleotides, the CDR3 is TGTGCCAGCTCACTCGGACAGGTGAGCAATCAGCCCCAGCATTTT.